These 21 T cell receptor beta chains originate from one sample sequenced in a study of blood T cells in healthy people across ages. PCR was performed a second time for about 7 to 12 cycles using a sample-barcoded 5' primer and a J-beta primer mix. MiXCR was run by TCRdb on the 5' RACE reads, yielding one entry per CDR3 protein. The table lists around 970,000 distinct CDR3 sequences, roughly 50% of them singletons. What was sequenced was blood. These receptors all come from a woman in her fifties or sixties in good health.

The chain is built from TRBV10-3 and TRBJ2-5; TRBD1 is a possible D gene (6 bases). CDR1 and CDR2 from the germline V gene are ENHRY and SYGVKD. The V and J ends lost 0 bases and 2 bases respectively, with 7 bases between them. The length of the CDR3 is 14 residues. The CDR3 DNA reads as TGTGCCATCAGTGAGTCAACAGGGCAAGAGACCCAGTACTTC. As protein: CAISESTGQETQYF.

V usage is TRBV7-9 and J usage is TRBJ2-5, with D hard to call. Germline loops: CDR1 SEHNR, CDR2 FQNEAQ (reference sequence). V dropped 2 bases and J dropped 3 bases, with 10 bases sitting between them. The CDR3 spans 14 residues. CDR3 coding DNA: TGTGCCAGCAGCTTACTACCGACAAAAGAGACCCAGTACTTC. This codes for CASSLLPTKETQYF. Supplemented by reference TRBV7-9 and TRBJ2-5, the full variable domain reads DTGVSQNPRHKITKRGQNVTFRCDPISEHNRLYWYRQTLGQGPEFLTYFQNEAQLEKSRLLSDRFSAERPKGSFSTLEIQRTEQGDSAMYLCASSLLPTKETQYFGPGTRLLVL.

The genes are TRBV10-3 and TRBJ2-4; D unclear. The V end was cut by 3 bases, the J end by 13 bases, with 13 bases between. The CDR3 consists of 12 residues. Germline assignment: CDR1 ENHRY and CDR2 SYGVKD. The CDR3 reads CAISDTTYVQYF. CDR3 nucleotide sequence: TGTGCCATCAGTGATACTACGTACGTGCAGTACTTC.

This clonotype was observed a handful of times. This rearrangement joins TRBV20-1 to TRBJ1-2, with D maybe TRBD1 (6 bases). V lost 1 base and J lost 2, with 11 bases in between. CDR1 is DFQATT and CDR2 is SNEGSKA in the germline V gene (reference sequence). The CDR3 has 14 amino acids. CDR3 region: CSARVHRANYGYTF. The CDR3 bases are TGCAGTGCTAGAGTTCACAGGGCCAACTATGGCTACACCTTC.

This clonotype was found a few times. The V call is TRBV20-1, the J call TRBJ2-7; 11 bases agree with TRBD2. This CDR3 spans 16 amino acids. The V segment lost 0 bases and the J segment 0 bases; nucleotides outside the gene matches: 4. Germline CDR1 DFQATT, CDR2 SNEGSKA (reference sequence). DNA for the CDR3: TGCAGTGCTAGAGATGAGCTAGCGGGAGGCTCCTACGAGCAGTACTTC. The encoded protein is CSARDELAGGSYEQYF.

This clonotype was detected a few times. The chain joins TRBV20-1 to TRBJ2-3, with a possible D match to TRBD2 (5 bases). Trimming removed 2 bases from V and 5 bases from J, with 14 bases in between. Germline V gives CDR1 DFQATT, CDR2 SNEGSKA (reference sequence). The CDR3 extends over 14 amino acids. The CDR3 loop reads CSARWRGWGDTQYF. CDR3 DNA: TGCAGTGCTAGATGGCGAGGGTGGGGAGATACGCAGTATTTT.

In nucleotides, the CDR3 is TGCAGTGCTAGGGACCTAGCGCGTAGCGGGAGCGTGAATGAGCAGTTCTTC. It translates to CSARDLARSGSVNEQFF. This rearrangement joins TRBV20-1 to TRBJ2-7; TRBD2 matches at 9 bases. The J call may be wrong; the DNA end is better matched by TRBJ2-1. Germline CDR1 reads DFQATT; CDR2 reads SNEGSKA (reference sequence). This CDR3 region has 17 residues.

This clonotype was seen a few times. The chain joins TRBV29-1 to TRBJ2-1; D unresolved. V was shortened by 7 bases and J by 4 bases, with 11 bases between the two germline ends. Per the germline V gene, CDR1 is SQVTM and CDR2 is ANQGSEA. This CDR3 has 12 residues. The CDR3 protein is CSAVGGYNEQFF. CDR3 nucleotide sequence: TGCAGCGCTGTGGGCGGATACAATGAGCAGTTCTTC.

The rearrangement uses TRBV20-1 and TRBJ1-2; perhaps TRBD1 as D (5 bases). The CDR3 has 16 amino acids. V dropped 0 bases and J dropped 0 bases, with 14 bases sitting between them. Germline V gene lookup returns CDR1 DFQATT and CDR2 SNEGSKA (reference sequence). In DNA, the CDR3 is TGCAGTGCTAGAGATATTATAAGGGGCACTAACTATGGCTACACCTTC. This translates into CSARDIIRGTNYGYTF.

This rearrangement joins TRBV3-1 to TRBJ2-1; perhaps TRBD2 as D (5 bases). The DNA end lines up better with TRBJ2-7; the J call may be wrong. There are 13 residues in the CDR3. The germline CDR1 and CDR2 sequences are LGHDT and YNNKEL (reference sequence). The CDR3 DNA reads as TGTGCCAGCAGCCCCGGGATCTACAATGAGCAGTACTTC. Translation: CASSPGIYNEQYF.

The table lists this clonotype with a few counts. V usage is TRBV5-1 and J usage is TRBJ2-6; D is undetermined. Germline-derived CDR1 and CDR2 are SGHRS and YFSETQ. V dropped 0 bases and J dropped 4 bases, with 8 bases sitting between them. This CDR3 has 15 residues. CDR3 nucleotide sequence: TGCGCCAGCAGCTTGGAGGGCTCCGGGGCCAACGTCCTGACTTTC. It encodes CASSLEGSGANVLTF.

This clonotype has only a few counts. This chain uses TRBV4-3 with TRBJ2-7; TRBD2 matches at 8 bases. The CDR3 runs to 15 residues. Trimming removed 1 base from V and 2 bases from J; junction bases left unmatched: 4. The germline V gene encodes CDR1 LGHNA and CDR2 YSLEER. CDR3 DNA sequence: TGCGCCAGCAGCCAAGGCGGGAGGCCAACCTACGAGCAGTACTTC. It specifies CASSQGGRPTYEQYF.

The rearrangement links TRBV20-1 to TRBJ2-5; 11 positions match TRBD2. The V gene's germline CDR1 is DFQATT and CDR2 SNEGSKA (reference sequence). The CDR3 has 14 amino acids. Trimming removed 5 bases from V and 11 bases from J; junction bases left unmatched: 13. CDR3 sequence reads: CSAAGTSGLDDQYF. The DNA for the CDR3 is TGCAGTGCTGCGGGGACTAGCGGCCTCGACGATCAGTACTTC.

This clonotype was seen only a few times. This rearrangement joins TRBV4-1 to TRBJ1-1; D is uncertain. V gave up 4 bases and J gave up 2 bases, with 17 bases separating them. The germline CDR1 and CDR2 sequences are MGHRA and YSYEKL. CDR3 size: 16 residues. The CDR3 DNA sequence: TGCGCCAGCAGCCCCAGTCCAGAACCATTAAACACTGAAGCTTTCTTT. This codes for CASSPSPEPLNTEAFF.

The rearrangement joins TRBV3-1 to TRBJ2-1; tentative D call: TRBD1 (5 bases). Germline V gene sequence: CDR1 LGHDT, CDR2 YNNKEL (reference sequence). This CDR3 has 15 amino acids. V shed 6 bases and J shed 0 bases, with 12 bases lying between them. The CDR3 reads CASRTDSSSYNEQFF. CDR3 in DNA: TGTGCCAGCAGAACCGACAGTAGCTCCTACAATGAGCAGTTCTTC.

The rearrangement uses TRBV28 and TRBJ2-7; maybe TRBD1 (6 bases). TRBJ2-5 explains the end of the DNA better; the J call may be wrong. Germline CDR1 and CDR2: MDHEN and SYDVKM. This CDR3 is built from 14 residues. The CDR3 sequence is CASSLWAGAETQYF. CDR3 DNA: TGTGCCAGCAGTTTATGGGCAGGGGCAGAGACCCAGTACTTC.

This chain links TRBV4-2 with TRBJ1-2; D remains unclear. V was clipped by 0 bases and J by 8 bases, with 13 bases between them. The CDR3 extends over 14 amino acids. Germline V gene data show CDR1 as LGHNA and CDR2 as YNFKEQ. This chain's CDR3 is CASSQEVTTVGYTF. In DNA form, the CDR3 reads TGTGCCAGCAGCCAAGAAGTAACGACTGTGGGCTACACCTTC.

The chain employs TRBV27 and TRBJ2-3; 10 nucleotides agree with TRBD2. Germline CDR1 reads MNHEY; CDR2 reads SMNVEV (reference sequence). The CDR3 loop spans 14 amino acids. V was pared by 9 bases and J by 5 bases, with 8 bases of the junction left unmatched. The CDR3 sequence is CASREREGQDTQYF. For the CDR3, the DNA is TGTGCCAGTCGCGAGCGGGAGGGCCAAGATACGCAGTATTTT.

V and J are TRBV5-1 and TRBJ2-2; no definite D call. Between the trimmed V and J ends, which lost 6 bases and 0 bases, there was a span of 9 bases. The CDR3 is 14 residues long. Germline V gene data show CDR1 as SGHRS and CDR2 as YFSETQ. The CDR3 DNA reads TGCGCCAGCAACCCACAAGCGAACACCGGGGAGCTGTTTTTT. It yields the protein CASNPQANTGELFF.

This chain connects TRBV20-1 to TRBJ2-7; 9 bases agree with TRBD1. Germline V gene lookup returns CDR1 DFQATT and CDR2 SNEGSKA (reference sequence). There are 16 residues in the CDR3. V lost 6 bases to trimming and J lost 2 bases; unmatched junction nucleotides: 14. The CDR3 loop is CSANYWGQGVPYEQYF. The CDR3 nucleotides read TGCAGTGCCAACTACTGGGGACAGGGCGTCCCCTACGAGCAGTACTTC.

The V call is TRBV29-1, the J call TRBJ2-7, with D unresolved. V shed 4 bases and J shed 7 bases, with 26 bases lying between them. The CDR3 covers 16 residues. Germline CDR1 reads SQVTM; CDR2 reads ANQGSEA. The CDR3 sequence is CSVVTAEVGKMDEQYF. The CDR3 DNA reads TGCAGCGTTGTGACGGCGGAAGTTGGGAAGATGGATGAGCAGTACTTC.